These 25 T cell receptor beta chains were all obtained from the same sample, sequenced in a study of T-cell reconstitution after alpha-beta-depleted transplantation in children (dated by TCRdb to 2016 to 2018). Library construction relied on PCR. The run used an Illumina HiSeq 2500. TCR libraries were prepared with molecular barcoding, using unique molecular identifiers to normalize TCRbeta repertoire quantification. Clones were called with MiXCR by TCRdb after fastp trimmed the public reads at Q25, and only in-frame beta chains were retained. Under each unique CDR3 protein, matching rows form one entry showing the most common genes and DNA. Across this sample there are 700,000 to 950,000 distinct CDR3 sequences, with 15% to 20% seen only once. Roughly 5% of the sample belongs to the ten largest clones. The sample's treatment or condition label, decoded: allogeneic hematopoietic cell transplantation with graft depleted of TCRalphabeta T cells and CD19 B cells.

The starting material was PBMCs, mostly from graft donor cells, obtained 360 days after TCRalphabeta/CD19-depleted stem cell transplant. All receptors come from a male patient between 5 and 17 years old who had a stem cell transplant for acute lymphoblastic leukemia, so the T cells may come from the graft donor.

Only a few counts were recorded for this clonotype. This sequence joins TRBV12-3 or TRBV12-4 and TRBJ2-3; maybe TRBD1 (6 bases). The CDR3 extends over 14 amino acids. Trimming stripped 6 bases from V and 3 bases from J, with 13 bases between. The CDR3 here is CASSPRGTTDTQYF. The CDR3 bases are TGTGCCAGCAGCCCCAGGGGAACTACAGATACGCAGTATTTT.

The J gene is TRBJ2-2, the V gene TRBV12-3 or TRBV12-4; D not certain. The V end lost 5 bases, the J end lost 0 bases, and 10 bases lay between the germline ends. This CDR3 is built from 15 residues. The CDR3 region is CASSLRWANTGELFF. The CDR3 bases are TGTGCCAGCAGTCTTAGGTGGGCGAACACCGGGGAGCTGTTTTTT.

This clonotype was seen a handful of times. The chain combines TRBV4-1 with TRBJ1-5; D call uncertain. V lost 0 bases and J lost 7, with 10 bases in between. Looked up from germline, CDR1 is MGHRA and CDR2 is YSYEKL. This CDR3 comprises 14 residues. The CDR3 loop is CASSQDTGVQPQHF. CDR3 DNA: TGCGCCAGCAGCCAAGATACCGGGGTACAGCCCCAGCATTTT.

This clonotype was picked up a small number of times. This CDR3 reads CSVEGLAGGYNEQFF. CDR3 bases: TGCAGCGTTGAGGGACTAGCGGGAGGGTACAATGAGCAGTTCTTC. This chain joins TRBV29-1 and TRBJ2-1; 16 nucleotides match TRBD2. The CDR3 is 15 residues long. The V gene's germline CDR1 is SQVTM and CDR2 ANQGSEA. Trimming cost V 3 bases and J 4 bases; bases outside gene matches: 0.

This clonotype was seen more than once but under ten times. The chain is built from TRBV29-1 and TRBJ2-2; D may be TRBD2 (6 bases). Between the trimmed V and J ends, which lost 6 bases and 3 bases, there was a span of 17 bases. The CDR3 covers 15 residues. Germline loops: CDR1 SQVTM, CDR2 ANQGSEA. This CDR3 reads CSVGGLIGDTGELFF. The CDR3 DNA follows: TGCAGCGTGGGGGGTCTCATTGGGGACACCGGGGAGCTGTTTTTT.

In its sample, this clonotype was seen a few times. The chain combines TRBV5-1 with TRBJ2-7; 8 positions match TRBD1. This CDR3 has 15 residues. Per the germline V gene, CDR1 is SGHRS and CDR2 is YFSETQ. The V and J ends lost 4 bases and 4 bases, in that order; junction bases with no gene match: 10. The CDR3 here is CASSTGQVMLYEQYF. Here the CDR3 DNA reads TGCGCCAGCAGCACGGGACAGGTAATGCTATACGAGCAGTACTTC.

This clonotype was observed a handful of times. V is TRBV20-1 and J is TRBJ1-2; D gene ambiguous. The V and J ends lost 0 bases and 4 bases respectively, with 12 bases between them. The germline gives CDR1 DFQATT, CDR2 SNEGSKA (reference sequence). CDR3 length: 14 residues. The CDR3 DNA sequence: TGCAGTGCTAGAGATGGGAACAGCGGCTATGGCTACACCTTC. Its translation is CSARDGNSGYGYTF.

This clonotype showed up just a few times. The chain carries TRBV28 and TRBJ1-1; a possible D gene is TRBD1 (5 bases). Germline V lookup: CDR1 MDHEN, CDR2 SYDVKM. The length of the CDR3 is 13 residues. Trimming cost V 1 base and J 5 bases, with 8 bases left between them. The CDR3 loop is CASSLSGLTEAFF. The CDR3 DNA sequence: TGTGCCAGCAGTTTATCAGGGCTGACTGAAGCTTTCTTT.

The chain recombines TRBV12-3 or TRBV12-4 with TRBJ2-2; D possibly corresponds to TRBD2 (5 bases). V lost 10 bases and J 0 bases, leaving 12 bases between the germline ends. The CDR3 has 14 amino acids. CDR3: CAIKPGTNTGELFF. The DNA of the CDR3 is TGTGCCATCAAGCCCGGGACGAACACCGGGGAGCTGTTTTTT.

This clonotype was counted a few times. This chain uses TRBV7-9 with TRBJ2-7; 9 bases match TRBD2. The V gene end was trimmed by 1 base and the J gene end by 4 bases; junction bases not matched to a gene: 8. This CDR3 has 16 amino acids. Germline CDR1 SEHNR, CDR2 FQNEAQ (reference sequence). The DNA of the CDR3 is TGTGCCAGCAGCTTAGTCGAAAGGCTAGCGGGATACGAGCAGTACTTC. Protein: CASSLVERLAGYEQYF.

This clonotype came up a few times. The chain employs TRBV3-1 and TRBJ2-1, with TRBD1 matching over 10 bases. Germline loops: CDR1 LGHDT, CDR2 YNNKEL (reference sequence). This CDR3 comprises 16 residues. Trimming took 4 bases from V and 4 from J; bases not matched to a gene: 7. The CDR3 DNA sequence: TGTGCCAGCAGCCCACTGGGACAGGGGAGGTACAATGAGCAGTTCTTC. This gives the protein CASSPLGQGRYNEQFF.

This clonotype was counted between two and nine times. CDR3 bases: TGTGCCAGCAGTTTAAATAATTACAATGAGCAGTTCTTC. Its translation: CASSLNNYNEQFF. The genes are TRBV12-3 or TRBV12-4 and TRBJ2-1, with D unresolved. V lost 2 bases to trimming and J lost 4 bases, with 6 bases between them. The CDR3 covers 13 residues.

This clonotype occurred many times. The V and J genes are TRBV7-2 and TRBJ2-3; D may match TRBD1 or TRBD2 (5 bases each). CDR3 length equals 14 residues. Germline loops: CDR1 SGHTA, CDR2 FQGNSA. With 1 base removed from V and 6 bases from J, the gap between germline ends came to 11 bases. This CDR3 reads CASSLGPREDTQYF. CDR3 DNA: TGTGCCAGCAGCTTAGGTCCCAGGGAGGATACGCAGTATTTT.

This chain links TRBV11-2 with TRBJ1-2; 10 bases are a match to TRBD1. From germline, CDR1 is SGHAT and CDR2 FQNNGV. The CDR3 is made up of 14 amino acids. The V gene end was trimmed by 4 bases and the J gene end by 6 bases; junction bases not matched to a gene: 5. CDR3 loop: CASSSPGQGHGYTF. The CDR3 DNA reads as TGTGCCAGCAGCTCGCCGGGACAGGGGCATGGCTACACCTTC. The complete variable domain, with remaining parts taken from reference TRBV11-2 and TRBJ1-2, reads EAGVAQSPRYKIIEKRQSVAFWCNPISGHATLYWYQQILGQGPKLLIQFQNNGVVDDSQLPKDRFSAERLKGVDSTLKIQPAKLEDSAVYLCASSSPGQGHGYTFGSGTRLTVV.

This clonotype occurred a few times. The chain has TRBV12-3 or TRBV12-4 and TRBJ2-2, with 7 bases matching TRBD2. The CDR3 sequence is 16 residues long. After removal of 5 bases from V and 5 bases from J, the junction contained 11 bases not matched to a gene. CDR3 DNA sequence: TGTGCCAGCAGTCTACGGGGAGGGCTGGGGACCGGGGAGCTGTTTTTT. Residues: CASSLRGGLGTGELFF.

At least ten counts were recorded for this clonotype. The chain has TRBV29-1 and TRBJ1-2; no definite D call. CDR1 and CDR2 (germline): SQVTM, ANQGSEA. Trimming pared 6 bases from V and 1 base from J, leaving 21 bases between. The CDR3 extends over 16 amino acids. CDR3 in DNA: TGCAGCGTCTATATAACCCCAGGAGCCCATAACTATGGCTACACCTTC. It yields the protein CSVYITPGAHNYGYTF.

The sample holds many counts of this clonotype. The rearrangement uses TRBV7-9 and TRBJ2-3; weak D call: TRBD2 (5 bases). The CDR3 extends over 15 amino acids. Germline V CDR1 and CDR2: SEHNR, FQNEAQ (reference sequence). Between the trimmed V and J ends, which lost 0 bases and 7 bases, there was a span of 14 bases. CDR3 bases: TGTGCCAGCAGCTTAGCGGGGTCACGAGGGAATACGCAGTATTTT. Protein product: CASSLAGSRGNTQYF.

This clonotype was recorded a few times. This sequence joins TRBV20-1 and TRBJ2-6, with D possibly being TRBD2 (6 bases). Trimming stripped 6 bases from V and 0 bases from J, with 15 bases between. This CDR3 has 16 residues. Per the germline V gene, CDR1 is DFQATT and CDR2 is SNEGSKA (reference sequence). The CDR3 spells CSARRWTNSGANVLTF. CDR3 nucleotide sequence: TGCAGTGCGAGACGGTGGACTAACTCTGGGGCCAACGTCCTGACTTTC.

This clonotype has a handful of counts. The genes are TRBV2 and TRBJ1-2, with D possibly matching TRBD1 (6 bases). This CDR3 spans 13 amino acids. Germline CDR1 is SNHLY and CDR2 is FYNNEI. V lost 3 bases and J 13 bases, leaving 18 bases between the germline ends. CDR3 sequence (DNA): TGTGCCAGCAGTGACAGGGGCGCCTTGCGACGCACCTTC. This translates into CASSDRGALRRTF. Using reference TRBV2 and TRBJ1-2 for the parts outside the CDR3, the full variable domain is EPEVTQTPSHQVTQMGQEVILRCVPISNHLYFYWYRQILGQKVEFLVSFYNNEISEKSEIFDDQFSVERPDGSNFTLKIRSTKLEDSAMYFCASSDRGALRRTFGSGTRLTVV.

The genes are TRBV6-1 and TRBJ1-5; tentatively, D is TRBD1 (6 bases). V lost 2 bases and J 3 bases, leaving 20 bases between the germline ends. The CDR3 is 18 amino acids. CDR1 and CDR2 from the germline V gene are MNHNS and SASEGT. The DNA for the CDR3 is TGTGCCAGCAGTGAATGGTTGGTGAGGGGGGGAGACAATCAGCCCCAGCATTTT. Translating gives CASSEWLVRGGDNQPQHF.

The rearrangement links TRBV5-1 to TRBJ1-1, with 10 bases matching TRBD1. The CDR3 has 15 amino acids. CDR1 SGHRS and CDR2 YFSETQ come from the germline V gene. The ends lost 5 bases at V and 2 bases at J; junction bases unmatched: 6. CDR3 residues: CASRLRTGGNTEAFF. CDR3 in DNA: TGCGCCAGCAGACTGAGGACAGGGGGAAACACTGAAGCTTTCTTT.

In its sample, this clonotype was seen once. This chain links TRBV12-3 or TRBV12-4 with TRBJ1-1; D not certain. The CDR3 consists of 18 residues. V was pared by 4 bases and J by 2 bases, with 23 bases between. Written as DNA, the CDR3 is TGTGCCAGCAGTTCCTCGTTGGGTTTGGTTTCCCAAAACACTGAAGCTTTCTTT. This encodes CASSSSLGLVSQNTEAFF.

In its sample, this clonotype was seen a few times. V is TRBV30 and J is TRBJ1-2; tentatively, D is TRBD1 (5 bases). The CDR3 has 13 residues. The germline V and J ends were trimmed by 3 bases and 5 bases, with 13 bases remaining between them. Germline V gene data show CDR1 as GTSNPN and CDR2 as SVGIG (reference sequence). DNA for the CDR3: TGTGCCTGGAGGAAGGGGACCCTTTATGGCTACACCTTC. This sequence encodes CAWRKGTLYGYTF.

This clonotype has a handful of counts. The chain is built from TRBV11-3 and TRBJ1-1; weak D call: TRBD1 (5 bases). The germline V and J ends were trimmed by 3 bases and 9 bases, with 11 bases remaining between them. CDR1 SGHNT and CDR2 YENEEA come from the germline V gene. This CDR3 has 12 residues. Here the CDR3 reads CASSLGGNKAFF. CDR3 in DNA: TGTGCCAGCAGCTTGGGGGGGAACAAAGCTTTCTTT.

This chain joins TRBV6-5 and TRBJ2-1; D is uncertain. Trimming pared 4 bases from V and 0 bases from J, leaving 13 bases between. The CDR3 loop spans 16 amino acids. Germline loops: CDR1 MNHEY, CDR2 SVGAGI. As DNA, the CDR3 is TGTGCCAGCAGTTCACCGTTGGGCGGCTCCTACAATGAGCAGTTCTTC. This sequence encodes CASSSPLGGSYNEQFF.